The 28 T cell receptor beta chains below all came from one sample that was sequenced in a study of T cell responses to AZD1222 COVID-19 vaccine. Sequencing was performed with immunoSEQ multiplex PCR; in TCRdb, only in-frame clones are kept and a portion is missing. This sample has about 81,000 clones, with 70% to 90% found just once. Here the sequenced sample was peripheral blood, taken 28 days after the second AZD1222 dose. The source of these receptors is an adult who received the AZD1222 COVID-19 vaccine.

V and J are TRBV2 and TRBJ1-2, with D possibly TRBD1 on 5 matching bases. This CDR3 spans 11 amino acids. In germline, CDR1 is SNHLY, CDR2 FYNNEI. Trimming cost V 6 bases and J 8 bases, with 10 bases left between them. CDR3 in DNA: TGTGCCAGCAGGCAGGGTGGAGGCTACACCTTC. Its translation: CASRQGGGYTF.

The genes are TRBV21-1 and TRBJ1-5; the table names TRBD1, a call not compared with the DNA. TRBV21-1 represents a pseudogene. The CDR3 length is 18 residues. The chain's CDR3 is CASSKVVGTESSNQPQHF. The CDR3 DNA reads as TGTGCCAGCAGCAAAGTGGTGGGGACAGAGAGTAGCAATCAGCCCCAGCATTTT.

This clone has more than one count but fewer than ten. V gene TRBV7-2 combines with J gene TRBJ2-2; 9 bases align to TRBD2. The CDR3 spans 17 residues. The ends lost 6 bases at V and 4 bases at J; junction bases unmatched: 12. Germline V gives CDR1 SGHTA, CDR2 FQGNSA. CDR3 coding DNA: TGTGCCAGCAGTCTGCCTTGGCGGGAGGGGGGCACCGGGGAGCTGTTTTTT. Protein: CASSLPWREGGTGELFF.

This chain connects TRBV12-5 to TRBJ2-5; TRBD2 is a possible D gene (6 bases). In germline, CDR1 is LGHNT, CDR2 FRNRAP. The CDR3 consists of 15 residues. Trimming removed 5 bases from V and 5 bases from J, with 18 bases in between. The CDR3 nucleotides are TGTGCTAGTGGTGGCGGCCTGGGGAGGTTGGAGACCCAGTACTTC. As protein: CASGGGLGRLETQYF.

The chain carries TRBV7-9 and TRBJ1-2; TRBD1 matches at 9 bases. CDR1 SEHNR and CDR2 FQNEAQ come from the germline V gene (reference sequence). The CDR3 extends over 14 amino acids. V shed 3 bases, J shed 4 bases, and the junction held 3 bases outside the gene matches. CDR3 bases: TGTGCCAGCAGCTTTACGGACAGGGGCTATGGCTACACCTTC. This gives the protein CASSFTDRGYGYTF.

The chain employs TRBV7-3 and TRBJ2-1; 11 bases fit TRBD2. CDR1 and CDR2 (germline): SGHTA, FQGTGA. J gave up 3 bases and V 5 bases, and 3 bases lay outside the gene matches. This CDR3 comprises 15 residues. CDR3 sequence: CASSVLAGGYNEQFF. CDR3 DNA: TGTGCCAGCAGCGTTCTAGCGGGAGGCTACAATGAGCAGTTCTTC.

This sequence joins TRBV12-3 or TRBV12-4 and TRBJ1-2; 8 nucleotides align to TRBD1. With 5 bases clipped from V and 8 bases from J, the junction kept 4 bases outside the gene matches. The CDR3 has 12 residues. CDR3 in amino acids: CASSQGDRGYTF. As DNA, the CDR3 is TGTGCCAGCAGTCAAGGGGACAGGGGCTACACCTTC.

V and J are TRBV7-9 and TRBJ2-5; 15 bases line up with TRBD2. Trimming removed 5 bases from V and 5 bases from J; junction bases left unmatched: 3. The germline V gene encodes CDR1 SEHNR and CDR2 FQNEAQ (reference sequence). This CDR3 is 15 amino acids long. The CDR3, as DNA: TGTGCCAGCAGCCGGACTAGCGGGGGGGTCGAGACCCAGTACTTC. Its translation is CASSRTSGGVETQYF.

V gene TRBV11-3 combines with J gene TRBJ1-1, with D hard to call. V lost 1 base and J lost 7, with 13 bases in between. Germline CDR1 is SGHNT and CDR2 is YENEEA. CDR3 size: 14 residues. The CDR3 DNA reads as TGTGCCAGCAGCTTAGGGTGGGGAACAGATGAAGCTTTCTTT. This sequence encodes CASSLGWGTDEAFF.

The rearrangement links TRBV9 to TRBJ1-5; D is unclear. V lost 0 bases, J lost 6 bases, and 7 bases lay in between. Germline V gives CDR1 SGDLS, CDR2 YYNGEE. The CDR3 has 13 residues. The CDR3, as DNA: TGTGCCAGCAGCGTAGGGGGATTTCAGCCCCAGCATTTT. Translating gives CASSVGGFQPQHF.

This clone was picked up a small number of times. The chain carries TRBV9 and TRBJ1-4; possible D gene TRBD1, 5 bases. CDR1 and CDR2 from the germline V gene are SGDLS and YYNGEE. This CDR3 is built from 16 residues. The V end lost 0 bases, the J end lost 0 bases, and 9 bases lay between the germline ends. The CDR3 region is CASSVGGGATNEKLFF. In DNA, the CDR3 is TGTGCCAGCAGCGTAGGGGGCGGTGCAACTAATGAAAAACTGTTTTTT.

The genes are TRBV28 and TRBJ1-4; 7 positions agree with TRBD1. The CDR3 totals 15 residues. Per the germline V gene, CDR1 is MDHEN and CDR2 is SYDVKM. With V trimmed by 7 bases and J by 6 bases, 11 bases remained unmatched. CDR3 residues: CASNIGTAGDEKLFF. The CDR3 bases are TGTGCCAGCAACATCGGGACAGCGGGGGATGAAAAACTGTTTTTT.

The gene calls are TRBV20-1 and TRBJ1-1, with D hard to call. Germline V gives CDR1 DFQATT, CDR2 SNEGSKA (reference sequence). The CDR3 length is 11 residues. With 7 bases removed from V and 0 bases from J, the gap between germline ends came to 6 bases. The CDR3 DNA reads TGCAGTGTGGAGCTGAACACTGAAGCTTTCTTT. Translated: CSVELNTEAFF.

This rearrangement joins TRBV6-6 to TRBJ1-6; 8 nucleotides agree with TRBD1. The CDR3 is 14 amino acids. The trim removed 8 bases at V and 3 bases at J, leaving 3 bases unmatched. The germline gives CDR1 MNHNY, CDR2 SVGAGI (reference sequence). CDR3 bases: TGTGCCAGCTCAGGACAGGGCTATAATTCACCCCTCCACTTT. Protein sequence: CASSGQGYNSPLHF.

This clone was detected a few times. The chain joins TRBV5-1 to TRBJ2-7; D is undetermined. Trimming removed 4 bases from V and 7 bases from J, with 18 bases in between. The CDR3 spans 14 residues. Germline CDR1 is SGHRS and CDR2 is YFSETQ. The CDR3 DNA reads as TGCGCCAGCAGCCGGCTGGCCAGCCTGGGAGAGCAGTACTTC. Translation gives CASSRLASLGEQYF.

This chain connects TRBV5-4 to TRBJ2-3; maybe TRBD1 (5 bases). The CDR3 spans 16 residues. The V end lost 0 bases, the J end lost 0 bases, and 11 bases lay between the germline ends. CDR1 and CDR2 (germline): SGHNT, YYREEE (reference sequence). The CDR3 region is CASSLAGARSTDTQYF. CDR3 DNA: TGTGCCAGCAGCTTGGCTGGGGCTAGGAGCACAGATACGCAGTATTTT.

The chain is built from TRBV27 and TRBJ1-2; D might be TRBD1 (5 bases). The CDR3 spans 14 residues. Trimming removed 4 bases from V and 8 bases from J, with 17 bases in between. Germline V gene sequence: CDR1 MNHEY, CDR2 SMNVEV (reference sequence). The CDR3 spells CASSSLGGFRGYTF. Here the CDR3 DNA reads TGTGCCAGCAGTTCCCTTGGGGGATTTAGGGGCTACACCTTC.

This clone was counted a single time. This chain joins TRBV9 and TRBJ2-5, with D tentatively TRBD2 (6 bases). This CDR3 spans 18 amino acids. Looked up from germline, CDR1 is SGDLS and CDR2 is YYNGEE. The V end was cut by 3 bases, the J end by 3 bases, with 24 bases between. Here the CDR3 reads CASSDPLRRDSGEETQYF. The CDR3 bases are TGTGCCAGCAGCGATCCCCTCCGCCGAGATAGCGGAGAAGAGACCCAGTACTTC.

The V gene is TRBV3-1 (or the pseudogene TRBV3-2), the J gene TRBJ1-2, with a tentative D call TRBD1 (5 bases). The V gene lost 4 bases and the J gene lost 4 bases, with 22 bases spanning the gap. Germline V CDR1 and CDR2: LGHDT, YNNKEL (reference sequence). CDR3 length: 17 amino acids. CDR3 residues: CASSPRPHGGGFYGYTF. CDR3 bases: TGTGCCAGCAGCCCGAGACCACACGGGGGAGGTTTCTATGGCTACACCTTC.

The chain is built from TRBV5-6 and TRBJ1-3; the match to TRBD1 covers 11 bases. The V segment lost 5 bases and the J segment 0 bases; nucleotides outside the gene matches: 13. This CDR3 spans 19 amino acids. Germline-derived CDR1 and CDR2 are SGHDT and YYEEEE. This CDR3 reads CASSSPSGTGGGSGNTIYF. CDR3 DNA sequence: TGTGCCAGCAGTTCTCCTTCCGGGACAGGGGGGGGCTCTGGAAACACCATATATTTT.

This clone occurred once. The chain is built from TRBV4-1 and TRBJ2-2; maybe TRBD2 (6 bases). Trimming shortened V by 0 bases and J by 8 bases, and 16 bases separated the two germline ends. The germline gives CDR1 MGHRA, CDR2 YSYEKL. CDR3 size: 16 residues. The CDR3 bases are TGCGCCAGCAGCCAAGACCGGGACTCATCTGCTGGGGAGCTGTTTTTT. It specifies CASSQDRDSSAGELFF.

Here the CDR3 reads CASSEGQSAQPQHF. The CDR3 DNA follows: TGTGCCAGCAGTGAAGGACAGTCGGCCCAGCCCCAGCATTTT. The V call is TRBV2, the J call TRBJ1-5; TRBD1 is a possible D gene (5 bases). Germline V gene sequence: CDR1 SNHLY, CDR2 FYNNEI. The CDR3 extends over 14 amino acids. Trimming stripped 1 base from V and 7 bases from J, with 11 bases between.

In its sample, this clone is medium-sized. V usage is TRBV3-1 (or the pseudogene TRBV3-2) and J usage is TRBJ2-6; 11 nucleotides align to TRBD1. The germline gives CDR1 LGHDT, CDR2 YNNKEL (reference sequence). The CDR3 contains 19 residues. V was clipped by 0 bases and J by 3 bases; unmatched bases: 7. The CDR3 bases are TGTGCCAGCAGCCAAGAGTTTTGGACAGGGGGCGGTGGGGCCAACGTCCTGACTTTC. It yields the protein CASSQEFWTGGGGANVLTF.

CDR3 protein: CASTLSGANVLTF. CDR3 bases: TGTGCCAGCACCCTTTCTGGGGCCAACGTCCTGACTTTC. The V gene is TRBV7-2, the J gene TRBJ2-6; D is unclear. The CDR3 length is 13 residues. The germline V gene has CDR1 SGHTA and CDR2 FQGNSA. V lost 7 bases and J lost 1, with 5 bases in between.

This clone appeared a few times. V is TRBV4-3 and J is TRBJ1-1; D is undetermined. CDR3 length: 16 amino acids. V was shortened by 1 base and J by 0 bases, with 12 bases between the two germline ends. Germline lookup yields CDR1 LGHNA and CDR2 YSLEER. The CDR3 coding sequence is TGCGCCAGCAGCCAAGGGCGAGCGGTGGTGAACACTGAAGCTTTCTTT. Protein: CASSQGRAVVNTEAFF.

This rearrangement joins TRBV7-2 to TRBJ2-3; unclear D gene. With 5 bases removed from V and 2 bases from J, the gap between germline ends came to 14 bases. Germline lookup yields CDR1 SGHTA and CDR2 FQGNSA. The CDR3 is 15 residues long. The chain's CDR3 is CASSRTPWDTDTQYF. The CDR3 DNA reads TGTGCCAGCAGCCGGACGCCGTGGGACACAGATACGCAGTATTTT.

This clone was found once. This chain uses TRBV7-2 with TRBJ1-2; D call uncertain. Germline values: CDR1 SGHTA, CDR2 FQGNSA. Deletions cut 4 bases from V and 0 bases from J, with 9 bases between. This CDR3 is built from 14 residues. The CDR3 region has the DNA TGTGCCAGCAGCTCGCGAGCAGCTAACTATGGCTACACCTTC. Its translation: CASSSRAANYGYTF.

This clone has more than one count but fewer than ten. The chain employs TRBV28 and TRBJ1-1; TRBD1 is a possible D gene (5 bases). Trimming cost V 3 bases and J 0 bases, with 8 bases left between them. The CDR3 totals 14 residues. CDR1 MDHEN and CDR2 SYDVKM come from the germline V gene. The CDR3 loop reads CASSFGTLNTEAFF. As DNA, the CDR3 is TGTGCCAGCAGTTTTGGGACCCTGAACACTGAAGCTTTCTTT.